This T cell receptor (beta chain) was found in a study of blood T cell repertoires in COVID-19. Study-wide context: The United States, Italy and Spain provided the acute and convalescent COVID-19 samples.

This CDR3 is built from 15 residues. Trimming removed 0 bases at V and 9 bases at J, with 12 bases between. Per germline, CDR1 LGHNA and CDR2 YSLEER. The data were produced by immunoSEQ multiplex PCR, yet TCRdb's version contains in-frame clones alone and is incomplete. Counted here are about 59,000 clones, 75% to 90% occurring once; the ten biggest clones make up under 35%. Seattle enrolled patients during active infection and tracked them longitudinally. The sequencing input was peripheral blood. The chain has TRBV4-3 and TRBJ1-6; D is undetermined. This receptor was obtained from a man in his 60s with COVID-19, enrolled during active disease. The CDR3 region is CASSQDQYSGSPLHF. Here the CDR3 DNA reads TGCGCCAGCAGCCAAGATCAGTATAGCGGTTCACCCCTCCACTTT.